The rows below give T cell receptor beta chains drawn from one sample of a study of T cell responses to AZD1222 COVID-19 vaccine. Using immunoSEQ multiplex PCR, the repertoire was profiled, and TCRdb retains in-frame clones only, with some absent. The sample has 130,000 to 150,000 clones, approximately 91% seen once. Material: peripheral blood, obtained 28 days after the second AZD1222 dose. These receptors were taken from an adult who received the AZD1222 COVID-19 vaccine. The CDR3 runs from the conserved cysteine through the conserved F or W. D genes are given only for firm matches.

d_call: TRBD2
v_call: TRBV5-4
j_call: TRBJ2-7
cdr3_aa: CASSLGLAGRSYEQYF

d_call: TRBD1
v_call: TRBV6-5
j_call: TRBJ1-1
cdr3_aa: CASSLTIQGKAEAFF

d_call: .
v_call: TRBV12-3/TRBV12-4
j_call: TRBJ1-1
cdr3_aa: CASRRRDFEAFF

d_call: .
v_call: TRBV7-8
j_call: TRBJ1-4
cdr3_aa: CASSATVNEKLFF

d_call: .
v_call: TRBV6-5
j_call: TRBJ1-2
cdr3_aa: CASRTPTGFYGYTF

d_call: .
v_call: TRBV7-3
j_call: TRBJ2-6
cdr3_aa: CASSLDGKAGANVLTF

d_call: .
v_call: TRBV5-6
j_call: TRBJ1-1
cdr3_aa: CASILDGLNTEAFF

d_call: TRBD2
v_call: TRBV4-2
j_call: TRBJ2-1
cdr3_aa: CASSLRLAGNNEQFF

d_call: .
v_call: TRBV12-3/TRBV12-4
j_call: TRBJ1-5
cdr3_aa: CASHQGNQPQHF

d_call: TRBD1
v_call: TRBV7-2
j_call: TRBJ1-2
cdr3_aa: CASSFPGQAYGYTF

d_call: .
v_call: TRBV14
j_call: TRBJ2-1
cdr3_aa: CASSLYFEQFF

d_call: TRBD1
v_call: TRBV5-6
j_call: TRBJ2-1
cdr3_aa: CASSLVGQGPSNEQFF

d_call: TRBD2
v_call: TRBV5-5
j_call: TRBJ2-5
cdr3_aa: CASSSSGRWLETQYF

d_call: .
v_call: TRBV5-1
j_call: TRBJ2-1
cdr3_aa: CASSSVSYNEQFF

d_call: .
v_call: TRBV2
j_call: TRBJ2-7
cdr3_aa: CASSEAGLPSEQYF

d_call: TRBD1
v_call: TRBV5-4
j_call: TRBJ1-1
cdr3_aa: CASSSETGRDTEAFF

d_call: .
v_call: TRBV7-9
j_call: TRBJ1-1
cdr3_aa: CAVRVTEAFF

d_call: .
v_call: TRBV2
j_call: TRBJ1-1
cdr3_aa: CASSPLSGPTEAFF

d_call: .
v_call: TRBV3-1/TRBV3-2
j_call: TRBJ2-7
cdr3_aa: CASSPDRISYEQYF

d_call: .
v_call: TRBV5-4
j_call: TRBJ2-3
cdr3_aa: CASSFASGTDTQYF